This T cell receptor beta chain stems from a study of T cells in Graves' hyperthyroidism and ophthalmopathy. TCR beta CDR3 sequences were amplified from RNA transcripts. A first-round RT-PCR of the TCR CDR3 used the HTBI primer set. Using its own MiXCR run on the multiplex PCR reads, TCRdb lists one record per CDR3 protein. The table has more than 500,000 distinct CDR3 sequences, about 14% seen once; the top ten hold approximately 14%. Trimming cost V 5 bases and J 4 bases; bases outside gene matches: 21. Germline lookup yields CDR1 MNHEY and CDR2 SMNVEV (reference sequence). The CDR3 covers 19 residues. This clonotype has a count of ten or more.

The sequenced sample consisted of blood. J is TRBJ1-2 and V is TRBV27, with 8 positions matching TRBD1. This clonotype was sampled from a woman aged 35 to 49 with Graves' hyperthyroidism. The CDR3 here is CASSAMADRALKGGYGYTF. The DNA of the CDR3 is TGTGCCAGCAGTGCGATGGCGGACAGGGCCCTAAAGGGAGGCTATGGCTACACCTTC.